A single T cell receptor (beta chain) is shown here with its context. The target antigen is unknown. The protocol was immunoSEQ multiplex PCR, while the TCRdb copy is restricted to in-frame clones and leaves out a portion. This sample has some 45,000 clones, with around 80% found just once. This record belongs to a study of OX40 agonist ivuxolimab in advanced cancers. At the level of the study: The dose of intravenous ivuxolimab that patients received every 2 weeks ranged from 0.01 to 10 mg/kg. Roughly two fifths of patients had received prior checkpoint inhibitor therapy.

Overall study findings and caveats: Clones of CD4+ and CD8+ blood T cells grew by week 6 at doses of 0.1 to 3.0 mg/kg.

The specimen comprised CD4+ or CD8+ T cells sorted from blood, sampled in a trial of the OX40 agonist ivuxolimab. The origin of this receptor is an adult with an advanced solid tumor such as melanoma, head and neck, liver or kidney cancer.

DNA of the CDR3: TGTGCCACCGGAAGAGGGGATCTGGACACCGGGGAGCTGTTTTTT. This encodes CATGRGDLDTGELFF. The chain couples TRBV15 to TRBJ2-2; the D gene could be TRBD1 or TRBD2 (5 bases each). Trimming cost V 8 bases and J 3 bases, with 16 bases left between them. The germline V gene has CDR1 LNHNV and CDR2 YYDKDF (reference sequence). There are 15 residues in the CDR3.